The clone carrying this T cell receptor beta chain was detected once. In the study's own analysis: Estimation of nucleated cell counts was performed using reference gene primer amplification. Clones were sequenced by immunoSEQ multiplex PCR, and TCRdb holds only the in-frame ones, with some missing. For V, J and clone size, that table is used; D and trimming come from the DNA. Among around 270,000 clones listed, more than 85% were seen once. This sample was included in a study of blood T cell repertoires in COVID-19. Study-level background: The United States, Italy and Spain provided the acute and convalescent COVID-19 samples. Sample material is recorded as cDNA or gDNA derived from T cells, B-cell-depleted T cells, or PBMCs.

CDR1 and CDR2 from the germline V gene are SGHTA and FQGNSA. Trimming took 5 bases from V and 7 from J, leaving 17 bases between them. This CDR3 comprises 14 residues. The chain is built from TRBV7-2 and TRBJ2-5; possibly TRBD2 for D (6 bases). This receptor was obtained from a man in his forties with acute or convalescent COVID-19. Material for sequencing was peripheral blood. The CDR3 region has the DNA TGTGCCAGCAGCAAAGCGGGCCGGGGTCTGACCCAGTACTTC. It translates to CASSKAGRGLTQYF.